This is a list of T cell receptor beta chains from one sample in a study of blood T cell repertoires in COVID-19. Clones were sequenced by immunoSEQ multiplex PCR, and TCRdb holds only the in-frame ones, with some missing. The sample has 300,000 to 400,000 clones, 88% seen once. Sequenced input: peripheral blood. Receptors originate from a woman aged 45-65 years with active or convalescent COVID-19. Each CDR3 is given with its conserved first and last residue. A D gene is named only where the DNA matches it firmly. Clone size is stated in some rows and not others, as once, few, many or a class when expanded.

TRBJ2-7 . TRBD2 TRBV7-3 TGTGCCACCCCGGATCCTTGGACTAGCGGGAGCCAGTCCTACGAGCAGTACTTC CATPDPWTSGSQSYEQYF
TRBJ1-1 . . TRBV5-1 TGCGCCAGCAGCTTGGAACAGATGAACACTGAAGCTTTCTTT CASSLEQMNTEAFF
TRBJ1-1 . TRBD1 TRBV5-1 TGCGCCAGCAGACCGGGGACAGGGTGGGCTGAAGCTTTCTTT CASRPGTGWAEAFF
TRBJ2-7 . . TRBV5-6 TGTGCCAGCAGCCTACAGGGAGGGGAGCAGTACTTC CASSLQGGEQYF
TRBJ2-3 . . TRBV6-1 TGTGCCAGCAGTGAATTTAGTGGAGATACGCAGTATTTT CASSEFSGDTQYF
TRBJ1-5 . . TRBV5-6 TGTGCCAGCAGCTTGGGCTCGGCAGGACACCGACAGTTACGGCAGCCCCAGCATTTT CASSLGSAGHRQLRQPQHF
TRBJ1-1 . . TRBV18 TGTGCCAGCTCACAAACGGGAATGAACACTGAAGCTTTCTTT CASSQTGMNTEAFF
TRBJ2-3 . TRBD1 TRBV12-3/TRBV12-4 TGTGCCAGCACCTTTCCCGGGACAGGGGCGCAGTATTTT CASTFPGTGAQYF
TRBJ1-6 . . TRBV28 TGTGCCAGCAGTTTATTCGAATCGGGGGATAATTCACCCCTCCACTTT CASSLFESGDNSPLHF
TRBJ1-2 few . TRBV19 TGTGCCAGTAGTCCCAGACAGCCGCTGAACTATGGCTACACCTTC CASSPRQPLNYGYTF
TRBJ1-2 . . TRBV2 TGTGCCAGCAGTGAGGCTGTGAGGGCGGGGGGCTACACCTTC CASSEAVRAGGYTF
TRBJ1-3 . . TRBV25-1 TGTGCCAGCAGGTCCGGGACAACTCACGCTGGAAACACCATATATTTT CASRSGTTHAGNTIYF
TRBJ2-1 . TRBD2 TRBV9 TGTGCCAGCACTAAGAGCGGGGATGCTTACAATGAGCAGTTCTTC CASTKSGDAYNEQFF
TRBJ1-4 . TRBD1 TRBV24-1 TGTGCCACCAGTGTAGGGGCCGGTGGGGACAGGGGCCGTACAATAGCGTTAGAAAAACTGTTTTTT CATSVGAGGDRGRTIALEKLFF
TRBJ2-2 . . TRBV24-1 TGTGCCACCAGTGATTCGTCCGGGACTGCGAACACCGGGGAGCTGTTTTTT CATSDSSGTANTGELFF
TRBJ2-7 . TRBD2 TRBV28 TGTGCCAGCAGTTTATGGGCGGTTACTAGCGCCTACGAGCAGTACTTC CASSLWAVTSAYEQYF
TRBJ2-7 . TRBD2 TRBV5-1 TGCGCCAGCAGCTTCCTGACTAGCGGGAGGGAGTCCTACGAGCAGTACTTC CASSFLTSGRESYEQYF
TRBJ2-4 . . TRBV20-1 TGCAGTGCTAGAGCAAAAAACATTCAGTACTTC CSARAKNIQYF
TRBJ1-2 . TRBD1 TRBV9 TGTGCCAGCAGCCCAGATGACAGGGCCGAAGGCTACACCTTC CASSPDDRAEGYTF
TRBJ2-1 . TRBD2 TRBV12-3/TRBV12-4 TGTGCCAGCACCCTAGCGGGAATCGGTGAGCAGTTCTTC CASTLAGIGEQFF
TRBJ2-3 . TRBD1 TRBV7-3 TGTGCCAGCAGCTTAGGGGACAGGGGCTTCACAGATACGCAGTATTTT CASSLGDRGFTDTQYF
TRBJ1-1 . . TRBV6-6 TGTGCCAGCGGTTACGACAGTGAAGCTTTCTTT CASGYDSEAFF
TRBJ1-2 . . TRBV18 TGTGCCAGCTCACAGTTAAGGGGCAGCTATGGCTACACCTTC CASSQLRGSYGYTF
TRBJ2-1 . TRBD1 TRBV7-9 TGTGCCAGCAGCTCCCGGGACAGGGGGGTCCATGAGCAGTTCTTC CASSSRDRGVHEQFF
TRBJ1-1 once . TRBV18 TGTGCCAGCTCACCTTTTAGAGGAACTGAAGCTTTCTTT CASSPFRGTEAFF
TRBJ1-6 . . TRBV12-3/TRBV12-4 TGTGCCAGCACCCGACGGGGACCCCTCCACTTT CASTRRGPLHF
TRBJ1-1 . TRBD1 TRBV2 TGTGCCAGCAGAATGGACAGGGAAGCTTTCTTT CASRMDREAFF
TRBJ2-7 . . TRBV5-1 TGCGCCAGCAGCCCCTCGGGCAGGGAGGCCTACGAGCAGTACTTC CASSPSGREAYEQYF
TRBJ2-5 . TRBD2 TRBV7-9 TGTGCCAGCAGCCCGGACGGAGCGGGGGCCCAGTACTTC CASSPDGAGAQYF
TRBJ1-1 . . TRBV19 TGTGCCAGTAGTATGCGGAACACTGAAGCTTTCTTT CASSMRNTEAFF
TRBJ1-5 once . TRBV19 TGTGCCAGTAGTATCCCCGGGAGGGGTTGGAGCAATCAGCCCCAGCATTTT CASSIPGRGWSNQPQHF
TRBJ1-5 . . TRBV28 TGTGCCAGCAGTTCTACAGGTAATCAGCCCCAGCATTTT CASSSTGNQPQHF
TRBJ2-3 . TRBD2 TRBV7-3 TGTGCCAGCAGCACCGGACGGTCAACTAGCGGGAGGGCCGGAGATACGCAGTATTTT CASSTGRSTSGRAGDTQYF
TRBJ2-7 . . TRBV19 TGTGCCAGTAGCGGGAGCGCCTACGAGCAGTACTTC CASSGSAYEQYF
TRBJ1-2 . TRBD1 TRBV5-4 TGTGCCAGCAGCTTGGAGGGGGCCTATGGCTACACCTTC CASSLEGAYGYTF
TRBJ2-2 . TRBD2 TRBV4-3 TGCGCCAGCAGCCAAGTCCAGCGGGGGGGCACCGGGGAGCTGTTTTTT CASSQVQRGGTGELFF
TRBJ1-2 . TRBD1 TRBV7-2 TGTGCCAGCAGCGAGGACAGGGGGCAAACCTATGGCTACACCTTC CASSEDRGQTYGYTF
TRBJ1-1 . TRBD1 TRBV5-1 TGCGCCAGCAGCTACTGGGGAGGCGGGACAGCCAACACTGAAGCTTTCTTT CASSYWGGGTANTEAFF
TRBJ1-1 . . TRBV3-1/TRBV3-2 TGTGCCAGCAGCCTTTCGGGGGGCACTGAAGCTTTCTTT CASSLSGGTEAFF
TRBJ2-4 once . TRBV5-4 TGTGCCAGCAGCCCCCAGGAGGGGGCAGGCAACATTCAGTACTTC CASSPQEGAGNIQYF
TRBJ2-2 . TRBD1 TRBV5-1 TGCGCCAGCAGCTTGGGACAGGGGAACACCGGGGAGCTGTTTTTT CASSLGQGNTGELFF
TRBJ1-1 . . TRBV27 TGTGCCAGCAGTTTAGGAGGGAACACTGAAGCTTTCTTT CASSLGGNTEAFF
TRBJ2-7 . . TRBV20-1 TGCAGTACCCTCTGGGGGCGCGAGCAGTACTTC CSTLWGREQYF